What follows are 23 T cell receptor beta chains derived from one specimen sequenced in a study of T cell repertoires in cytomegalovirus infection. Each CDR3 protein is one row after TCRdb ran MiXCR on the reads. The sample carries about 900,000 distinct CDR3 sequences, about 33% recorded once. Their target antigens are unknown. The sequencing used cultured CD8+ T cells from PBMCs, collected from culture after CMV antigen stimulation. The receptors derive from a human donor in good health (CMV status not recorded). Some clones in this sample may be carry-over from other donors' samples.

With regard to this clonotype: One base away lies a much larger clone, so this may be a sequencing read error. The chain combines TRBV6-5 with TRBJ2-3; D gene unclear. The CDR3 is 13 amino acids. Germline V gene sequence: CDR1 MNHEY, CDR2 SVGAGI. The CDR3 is CASSYPSLDMQYF. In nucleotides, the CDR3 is TGTGCCAGCAGTTACCCCTCTTTAGATATGCAGTATTTT.

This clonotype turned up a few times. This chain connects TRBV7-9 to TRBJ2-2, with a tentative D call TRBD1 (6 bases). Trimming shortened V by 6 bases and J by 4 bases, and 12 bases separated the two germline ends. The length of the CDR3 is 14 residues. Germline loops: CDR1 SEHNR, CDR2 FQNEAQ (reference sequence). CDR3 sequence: CASSHDRFTGELFF. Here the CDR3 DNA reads TGTGCCAGCAGTCACGACAGGTTCACCGGGGAGCTGTTTTTT.

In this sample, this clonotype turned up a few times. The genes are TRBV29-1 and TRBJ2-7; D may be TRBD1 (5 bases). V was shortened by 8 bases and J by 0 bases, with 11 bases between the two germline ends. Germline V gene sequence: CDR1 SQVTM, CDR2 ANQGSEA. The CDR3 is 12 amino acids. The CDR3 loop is CSTIDSSYEQYF. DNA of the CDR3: TGCAGCACAATCGACAGCTCCTACGAGCAGTACTTC.

The CDR3 nucleotides are TGTGCCAGCTTATACAACACCGGGGAGCTGTTTTTT. This translates into CASLYNTGELFF. This sequence joins TRBV6-1 and TRBJ2-2; D ambiguous. The CDR3 loop spans 12 amino acids. V was clipped by 8 bases and J by 2 bases, with 6 bases between them. CDR1 and CDR2 from the germline V gene are MNHNS and SASEGT.

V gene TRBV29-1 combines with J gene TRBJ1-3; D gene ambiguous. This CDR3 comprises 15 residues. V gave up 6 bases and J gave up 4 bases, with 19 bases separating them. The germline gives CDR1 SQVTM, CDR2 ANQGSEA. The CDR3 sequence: CSVQSGSFGGNTIYF. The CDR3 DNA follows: TGCAGCGTCCAGTCCGGATCGTTCGGAGGAAACACCATATATTTT.

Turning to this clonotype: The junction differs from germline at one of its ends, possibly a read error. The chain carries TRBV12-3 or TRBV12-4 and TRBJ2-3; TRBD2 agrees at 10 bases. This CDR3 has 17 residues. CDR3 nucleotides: TGTGCCAGTAGTTTAGGTACTAGCGGGACTCGACCAGATACGCAGTATTTT. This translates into CASSLGTSGTRPDTQYF.

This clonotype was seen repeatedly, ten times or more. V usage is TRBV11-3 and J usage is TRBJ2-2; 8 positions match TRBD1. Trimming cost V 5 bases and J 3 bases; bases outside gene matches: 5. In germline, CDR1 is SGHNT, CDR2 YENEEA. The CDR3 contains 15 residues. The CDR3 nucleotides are TGTGCCAGCAGCCGGACAGGGAAAGACACCGGGGAGCTGTTTTTT. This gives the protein CASSRTGKDTGELFF. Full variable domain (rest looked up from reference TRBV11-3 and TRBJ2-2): EAGVVQSPRYKIIEKKQPVAFWCNPISGHNTLYWYLQNLGQGPELLIRYENEEAVDDSQLPKDRFSAERLKGVDSTLKIQPAELGDSAVYLCASSRTGKDTGELFFGEGSRLTVL.

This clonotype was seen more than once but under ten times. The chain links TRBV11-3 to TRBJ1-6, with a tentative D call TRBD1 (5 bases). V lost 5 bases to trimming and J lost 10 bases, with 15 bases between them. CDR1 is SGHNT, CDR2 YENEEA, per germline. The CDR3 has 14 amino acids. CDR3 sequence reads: CASSPTGDESPLHF. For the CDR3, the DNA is TGTGCCAGCAGCCCGACGGGGGATGAATCACCCCTCCACTTT.

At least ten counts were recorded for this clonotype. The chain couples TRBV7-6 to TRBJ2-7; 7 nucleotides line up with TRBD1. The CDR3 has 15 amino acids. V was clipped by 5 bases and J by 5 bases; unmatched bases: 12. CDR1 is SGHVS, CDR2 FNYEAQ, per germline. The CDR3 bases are TGTGCCAGCAGCCCTCAGGCCGGACAGGTCAACGAGCAGTACTTC. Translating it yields CASSPQAGQVNEQYF. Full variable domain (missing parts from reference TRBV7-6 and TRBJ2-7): GAGVSQSPRYKVTKRGQDVALRCDPISGHVSLYWYRQALGQGPEFLTYFNYEAQQDKSGLPNDRFSAERPEGSISTLTIQRTEQRDSAMYRCASSPQAGQVNEQYFGPGTRLTVT.

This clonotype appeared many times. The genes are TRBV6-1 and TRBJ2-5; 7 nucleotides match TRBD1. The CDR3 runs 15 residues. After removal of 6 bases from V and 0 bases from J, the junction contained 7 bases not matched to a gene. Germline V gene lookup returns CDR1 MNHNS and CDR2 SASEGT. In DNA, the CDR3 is TGTGCCAGCAGACTGACAGGGAAGTACCAAGAGACCCAGTACTTC. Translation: CASRLTGKYQETQYF.

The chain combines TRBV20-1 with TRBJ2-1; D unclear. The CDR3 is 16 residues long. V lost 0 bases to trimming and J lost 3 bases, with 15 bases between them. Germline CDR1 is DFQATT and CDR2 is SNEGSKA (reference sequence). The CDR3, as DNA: TGCAGTGCTAGAGATCAGCAGGAGAACCTCTACAATGAGCAGTTCTTC. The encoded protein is CSARDQQENLYNEQFF.

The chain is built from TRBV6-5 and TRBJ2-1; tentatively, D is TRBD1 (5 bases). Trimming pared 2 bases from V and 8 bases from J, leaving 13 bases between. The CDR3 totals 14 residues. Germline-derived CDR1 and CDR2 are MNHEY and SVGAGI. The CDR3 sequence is CASSYTQVLDEQFF. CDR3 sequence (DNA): TGTGCCAGCAGTTACACACAGGTTTTGGATGAGCAGTTCTTC.

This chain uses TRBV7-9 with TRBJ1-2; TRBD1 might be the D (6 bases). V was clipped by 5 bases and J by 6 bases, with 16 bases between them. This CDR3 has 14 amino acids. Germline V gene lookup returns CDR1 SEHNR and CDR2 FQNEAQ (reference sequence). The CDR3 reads CASSPTGVPDGYTF. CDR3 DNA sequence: TGTGCCAGCAGCCCGACAGGCGTTCCCGATGGCTACACCTTC.

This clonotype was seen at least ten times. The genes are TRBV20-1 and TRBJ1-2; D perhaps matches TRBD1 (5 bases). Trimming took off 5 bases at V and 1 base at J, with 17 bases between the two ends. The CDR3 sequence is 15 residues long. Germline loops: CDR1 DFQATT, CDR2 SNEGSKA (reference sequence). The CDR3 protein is CSALREGPVNYGYTF. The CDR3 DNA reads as TGCAGTGCTCTACGGGAGGGGCCCGTTAACTATGGCTACACCTTC.

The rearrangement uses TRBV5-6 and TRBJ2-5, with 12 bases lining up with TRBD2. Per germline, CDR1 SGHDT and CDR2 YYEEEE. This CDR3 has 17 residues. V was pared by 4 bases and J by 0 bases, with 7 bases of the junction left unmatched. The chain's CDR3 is CASSPGLAGPYQETQYF. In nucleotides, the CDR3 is TGTGCCAGCAGCCCCGGACTAGCGGGGCCTTACCAAGAGACCCAGTACTTC.

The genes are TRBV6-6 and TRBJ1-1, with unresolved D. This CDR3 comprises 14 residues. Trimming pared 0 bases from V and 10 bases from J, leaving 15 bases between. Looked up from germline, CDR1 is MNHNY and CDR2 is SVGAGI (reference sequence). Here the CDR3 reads CASSYSTTLEGAFF. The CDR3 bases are TGTGCCAGCAGTTACTCGACGACTTTGGAAGGAGCTTTCTTT.

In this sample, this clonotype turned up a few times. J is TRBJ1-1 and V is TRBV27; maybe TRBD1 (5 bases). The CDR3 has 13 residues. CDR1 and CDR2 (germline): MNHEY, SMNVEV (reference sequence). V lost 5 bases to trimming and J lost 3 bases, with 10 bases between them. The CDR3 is CASSILGDTEAFF. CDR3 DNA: TGTGCCAGCAGTATCCTAGGGGACACTGAAGCTTTCTTT.

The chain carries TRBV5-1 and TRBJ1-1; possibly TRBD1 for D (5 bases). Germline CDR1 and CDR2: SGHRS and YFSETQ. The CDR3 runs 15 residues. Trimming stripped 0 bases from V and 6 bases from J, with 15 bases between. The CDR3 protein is CASSLVEGRLSEAFF. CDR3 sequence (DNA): TGCGCCAGCAGCTTGGTGGAGGGACGGCTCTCTGAAGCTTTCTTT.

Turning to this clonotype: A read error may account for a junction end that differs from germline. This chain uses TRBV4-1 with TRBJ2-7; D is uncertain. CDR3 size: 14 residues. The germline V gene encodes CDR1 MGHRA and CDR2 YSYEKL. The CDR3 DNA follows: TGTGCCAGCAGCCTGAATCTCGACTCCTACGAGCAGTACTTC. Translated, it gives CASSLNLDSYEQYF.

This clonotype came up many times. CDR3: CASRSNNEQFF. DNA of the CDR3: TGTGCCAGCAGGTCAAACAATGAGCAGTTCTTC. The J gene is TRBJ2-1, the V gene TRBV27; no firm D call. Per germline, CDR1 MNHEY and CDR2 SMNVEV (reference sequence). This CDR3 comprises 11 residues. Trimming took off 6 bases at V and 5 bases at J, with 5 bases between the two ends.

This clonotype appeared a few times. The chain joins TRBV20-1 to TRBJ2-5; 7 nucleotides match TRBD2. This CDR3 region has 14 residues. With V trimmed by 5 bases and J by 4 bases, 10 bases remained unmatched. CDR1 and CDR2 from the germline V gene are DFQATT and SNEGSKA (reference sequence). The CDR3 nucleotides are TGCAGTGCTTCCCGGGACTACCCCATAGAGACCCAGTACTTC. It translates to CSASRDYPIETQYF.

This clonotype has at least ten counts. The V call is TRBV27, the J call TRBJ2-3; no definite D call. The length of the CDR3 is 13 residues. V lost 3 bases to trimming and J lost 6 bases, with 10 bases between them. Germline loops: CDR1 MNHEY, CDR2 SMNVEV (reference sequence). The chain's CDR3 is CASSLNAWDTQYF. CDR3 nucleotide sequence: TGTGCCAGCAGTTTGAATGCTTGGGATACGCAGTATTTT.

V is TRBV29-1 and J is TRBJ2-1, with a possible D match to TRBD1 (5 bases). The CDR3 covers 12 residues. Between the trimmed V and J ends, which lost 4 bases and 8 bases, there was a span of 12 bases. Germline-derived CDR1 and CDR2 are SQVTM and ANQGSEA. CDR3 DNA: TGCAGCGTTGTAAGGGGTCTCCATGAGCAGTTCTTC. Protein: CSVVRGLHEQFF.